This T cell receptor (beta chain) came from a study of breast tumors, draining lymph nodes, adjacent tissues. Findings of the study overall: Data fit most tumor T cells coming from lymph node, expanding in tumor. Tumor TCR diversity was below lymph nodes but above nontumor tissue. Tumor and nontumor repertoires were significantly more similar in luminal-like than in basal-like breast cancer. Tumor T cell lymph node origin was a supported hypothesis, not proven.

Breast cancer patients provided tissue from their axillary draining lymph nodes. Germline loops: CDR1 DFQATT, CDR2 SNEGSKA (reference sequence). Trimming shortened V by 3 bases and J by 3 bases, and 6 bases separated the two germline ends. This CDR3 contains 11 residues. MiXCR, applied by TCRdb to the multiplex PCR reads, yields one record per CDR3 protein. The table has some 130,000 distinct CDR3 sequences, about a fifth seen once; the top ten hold roughly 2.7%. This clonotype was observed many times. Its antigen is unidentified. Sequencing was done on a sample of axillary lymph node tissue. The chain combines TRBV20-1 with TRBJ2-7, with D unclear. The clonotype comes from a female donor with breast cancer. Some clones in this sample may be carry-over from other donors' samples. In nucleotides, the CDR3 is TGCAGTGCTAGCCCGATCTACGAGCAGTACTTC. Its translation is CSASPIYEQYF.